This note documents a single T cell receptor (beta chain) sequence. These data originate in a study of CD8 T cells in Susac syndrome. With random hexamers, reverse transcription was performed on 0.5 to 1 ug of RNA. TCRdb re-called the immunoSEQ multiplex PCR reads with MiXCR, one entry per CDR3 protein. The table includes around 180,000 distinct CDR3 sequences, 94% detected once. Germline V gives CDR1 SGHRS, CDR2 YFSETQ. The CDR3 totals 14 residues. Trimming removed 4 bases from V and 4 bases from J, with 12 bases in between. CD8+ and CD4+ blood T cells underwent TCR beta sequencing. TEMRA cells were FACS-enriched and CD8+ and CD4+ T cells negatively isolated.

The chain is built from TRBV5-1 and TRBJ2-1; a possible D gene is TRBD1 (6 bases). This sequence originates from a human donor with Susac syndrome. Input material: CD4+ T cells from PBMCs. The CDR3 loop reads CASSLGTRYNEQFF. DNA of the CDR3: TGCGCCAGCAGCCTCGGGACAAGGTACAATGAGCAGTTCTTC.